Detailed here is one T cell receptor (beta chain). Its antigen is still unknown. The input lacks base qualities; no much larger clone sits a single base away. CDR1 and CDR2 were assigned from the germline V gene as SGHRS and YFSETQ. At the junction V is shortened by 0 bases and J by 14 bases; bases outside the gene matches: 6. The CDR3 goes from the cysteine to the phenylalanine over 13 residues. Kept here is only the CDR3 DNA, which spans 39 bases and is read in frame from base 1. Ficoll-Paque density gradient centrifugation was used to isolate PBMCs. This entry belongs to a study of T-cell memory formation after mild COVID-19 (dated by TCRdb to the early 2020s). In the study overall: TCR sequence clusters from the two donors were largely donor specific. Longitudinal TCRalpha and TCRbeta repertoire sequencing tracked T-cell clones expanding and contracting after mild COVID-19 in two donors. The cohort was made up of two young adult volunteers, one female and one male, who were previously healthy.

The sequencing machine was an Illumina NovaSeq 6000. TCRalpha and TCRbeta cDNA libraries were built by 5'RACE with constant-segment primers, adding sample barcodes and unique molecular identifiers. Trizol reagent was used to extract RNA from every sample. Libraries were amplified in two PCR steps, with a second sample barcode and Illumina TruSeq adapters added in the second step. Sequencing of libraries was performed on an Illumina NovaSeq with 2 x 150 bp paired-end reads. In the authors' own workflow: Reads were demultiplexed and collapsed into UMI-guided consensus sequences with migec v1.2.7. Using mixcr v2.1.11, UMI consensuses were aligned to TRA and TRB V and J templates and then assembled into clonotypes. Expanded or contracted clonotypes were those called significant by both edgeR and NoisET, with noise models trained on biological replicates. For edgeR calls, the cutoffs were a false discovery rate-adjusted p below 0.01 and a log2 fold-change threshold of 1. As an exploratory analysis of dynamics, max-normalized trajectories of the 1000 most abundant clonotypes were examined with PCA combined with hierarchical clustering. Each responding clone was given a CD4 or CD8 phenotype based on the CD4+ and CD8+ repertoires, which had been sequenced separately. TCRdb applied fastp at Q25 and MiXCR to the public reads, then kept only in-frame beta chains. Identical CDR3 proteins give one entry, which carries the most common genes and DNA. The V and J calls and clone size are TCRdb's, not the authors'. A total of over 300,000 distinct CDR3 sequences appear in this sample, 20% to 25% of them only once. 21% of the sample rests with the top ten.

Summary of the overall study and its limitations: Contracting CD4+ clones were found mainly in CM and EM memory subsets, while CD8+ clones were enriched in EMRA. The study covered only a couple of mild cases, and larger cohorts including severe cases with pre-infection samples were considered necessary. Whether the second-wave clones peaking on day 37 were SARS-CoV-2 specific was not confirmed. Clones contracting from day 15 to 85 had balanced CD4/CD8 phenotypes, while a second wave expanding from day 15 to 37 was biased towards CD4+. Some responding clones were detected in pre-infection memory, which suggested that pre-existing cross-reactive memory T cells had joined the SARS-CoV-2 response.

Source material: PBMCs or a T cell subset sorted from them (not recorded which). The chain is encoded by TRBV5-1 joined to TRBJ2-1; a stretch of 9 junction bases matches TRBD1. The clonotype originates from a man aged 18 to 29 who had mild COVID-19 (a few samples of this study predate the infection). The sample titles of this study are shuffled in the database, so cell type and time point are left out; the donor was told from shared clones. Read as DNA, the sequence is TGCGCCAGCAGCTTGGGGGACAGGGTTGGTGAGTTCTTC. It is translated as CASSLGDRVGEFF.